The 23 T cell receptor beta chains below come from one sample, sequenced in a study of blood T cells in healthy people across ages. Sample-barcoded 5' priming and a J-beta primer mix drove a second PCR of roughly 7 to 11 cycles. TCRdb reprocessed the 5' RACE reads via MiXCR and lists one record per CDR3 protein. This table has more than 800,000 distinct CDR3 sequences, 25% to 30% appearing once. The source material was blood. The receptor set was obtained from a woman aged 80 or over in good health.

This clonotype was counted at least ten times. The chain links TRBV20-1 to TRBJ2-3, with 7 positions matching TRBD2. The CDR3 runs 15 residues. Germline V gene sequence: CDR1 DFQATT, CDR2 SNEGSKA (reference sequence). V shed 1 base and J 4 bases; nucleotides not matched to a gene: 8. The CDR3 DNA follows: TGCAGTGCTAGAGGTCCGGGGGGTAGGGCAGATACGCAGTATTTT. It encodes CSARGPGGRADTQYF.

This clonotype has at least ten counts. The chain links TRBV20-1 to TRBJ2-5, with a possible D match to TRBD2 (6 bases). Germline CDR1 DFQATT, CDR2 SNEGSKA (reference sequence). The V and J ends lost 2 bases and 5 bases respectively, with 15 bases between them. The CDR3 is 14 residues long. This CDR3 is CSARSVRAGETQYF. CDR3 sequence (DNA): TGCAGTGCTAGAAGTGTGAGGGCGGGGGAGACCCAGTACTTC.

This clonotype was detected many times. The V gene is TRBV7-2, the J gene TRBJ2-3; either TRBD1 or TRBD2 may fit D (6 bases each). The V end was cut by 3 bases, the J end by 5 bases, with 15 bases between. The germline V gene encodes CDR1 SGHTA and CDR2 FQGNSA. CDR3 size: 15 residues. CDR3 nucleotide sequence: TGTGCCAGCAGCTTCCGCCGGGGGCGGGGAGATACGCAGTATTTT. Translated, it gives CASSFRRGRGDTQYF.

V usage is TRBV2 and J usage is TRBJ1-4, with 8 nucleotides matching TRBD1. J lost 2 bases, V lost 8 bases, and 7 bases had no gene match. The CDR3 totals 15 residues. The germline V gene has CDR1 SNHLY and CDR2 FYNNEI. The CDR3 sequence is CASRNRGTTNEKLFF. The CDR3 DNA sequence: TGTGCCAGCCGGAACAGGGGGACGACTAATGAAAAACTGTTTTTT.

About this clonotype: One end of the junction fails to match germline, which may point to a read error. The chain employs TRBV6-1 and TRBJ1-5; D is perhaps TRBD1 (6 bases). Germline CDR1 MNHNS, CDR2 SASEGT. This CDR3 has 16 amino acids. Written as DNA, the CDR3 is TGTGCCAGCAGTGAAGGGGTGGACAGTTTGAATCAGCCCCGGCATTTT. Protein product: CASSEGVDSLNQPRHF.

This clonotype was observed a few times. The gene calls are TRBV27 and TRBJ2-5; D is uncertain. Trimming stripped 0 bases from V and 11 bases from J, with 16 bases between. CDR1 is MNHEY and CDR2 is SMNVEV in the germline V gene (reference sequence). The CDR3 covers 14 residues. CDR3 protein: CASSLSGLFSEQYF. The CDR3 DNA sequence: TGTGCCAGCAGTTTATCAGGGTTGTTTAGTGAGCAGTACTTC.

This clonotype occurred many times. For the CDR3, the DNA is TGTGCCAGCACCAGAGGATATAACTATGGCTACACCTTC. It yields the protein CASTRGYNYGYTF. The chain combines TRBV6-2 or TRBV6-3 with TRBJ1-2; D is undetermined. The CDR3 runs to 13 residues. Per the germline V gene, CDR1 is MNHEY and CDR2 is SVGEGT. V was cut by 7 bases and J by 1 base, with 10 bases left in between.

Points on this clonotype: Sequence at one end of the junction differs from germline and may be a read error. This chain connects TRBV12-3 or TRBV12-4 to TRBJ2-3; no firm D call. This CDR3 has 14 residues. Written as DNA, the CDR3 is TGTGCCAGCAATCTAGGAGTGAGAGTAGATACGGAGTATTTT. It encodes CASNLGVRVDTEYF.

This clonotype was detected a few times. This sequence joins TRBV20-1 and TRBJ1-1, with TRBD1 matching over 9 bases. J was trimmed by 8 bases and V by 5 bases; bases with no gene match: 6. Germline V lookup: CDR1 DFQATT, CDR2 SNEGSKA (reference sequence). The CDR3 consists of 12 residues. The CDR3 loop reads CSALTGGEEAFF. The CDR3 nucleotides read TGCAGTGCTCTCACAGGGGGCGAGGAAGCTTTCTTT.

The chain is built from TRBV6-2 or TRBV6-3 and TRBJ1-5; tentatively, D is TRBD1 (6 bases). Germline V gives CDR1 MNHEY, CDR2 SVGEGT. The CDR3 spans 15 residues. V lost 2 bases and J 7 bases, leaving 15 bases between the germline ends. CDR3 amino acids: CASSYKARGPQPQHF. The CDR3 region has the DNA TGTGCCAGCAGTTACAAAGCTCGGGGGCCCCAGCCCCAGCATTTT.

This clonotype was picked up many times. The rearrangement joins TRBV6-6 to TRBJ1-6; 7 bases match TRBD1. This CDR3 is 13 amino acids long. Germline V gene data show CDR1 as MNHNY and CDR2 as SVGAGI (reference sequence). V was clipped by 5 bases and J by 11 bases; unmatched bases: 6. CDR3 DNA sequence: TGTGCCAGCAGTGCTATACAGGGGCCACCCCTCCACTTT. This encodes CASSAIQGPPLHF.

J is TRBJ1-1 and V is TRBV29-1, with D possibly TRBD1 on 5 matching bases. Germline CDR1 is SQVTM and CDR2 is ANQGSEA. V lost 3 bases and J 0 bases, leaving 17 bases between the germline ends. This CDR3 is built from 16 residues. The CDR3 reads CSVEWGKGWVNTEAFF. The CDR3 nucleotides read TGCAGCGTTGAGTGGGGGAAAGGTTGGGTGAACACTGAAGCTTTCTTT. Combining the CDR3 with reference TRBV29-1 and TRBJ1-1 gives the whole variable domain SAVISQKPSRDICQRGTSLTIQCQVDSQVTMMFWYRQQPGQSLTLIATANQGSEATYESGFVIDKFPISRPNLTFSTLTVSNMSPEDSSIYLCSVEWGKGWVNTEAFFGQGTRLTVV.

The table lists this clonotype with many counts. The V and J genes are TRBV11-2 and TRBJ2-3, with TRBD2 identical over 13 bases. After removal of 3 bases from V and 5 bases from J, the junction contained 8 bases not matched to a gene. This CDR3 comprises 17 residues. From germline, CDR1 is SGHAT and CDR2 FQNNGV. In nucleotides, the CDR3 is TGTGCCAGCAGCTTTGGACTAGCGGGGGCCATTGGAGATACGCAGTATTTT. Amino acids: CASSFGLAGAIGDTQYF.

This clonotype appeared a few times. The chain's CDR3 is CSASGDRGLVDSNQPQHF. The CDR3 DNA reads as TGCAGTGCTAGCGGCGACAGGGGTTTGGTGGATAGCAATCAGCCCCAGCATTTT. The V gene is TRBV20-1, the J gene TRBJ1-5, with TRBD1 matching 8 bases. This CDR3 is 18 amino acids long. The ends lost 3 bases at V and 0 bases at J; junction bases unmatched: 13. CDR1 is DFQATT, CDR2 SNEGSKA, per germline (reference sequence).

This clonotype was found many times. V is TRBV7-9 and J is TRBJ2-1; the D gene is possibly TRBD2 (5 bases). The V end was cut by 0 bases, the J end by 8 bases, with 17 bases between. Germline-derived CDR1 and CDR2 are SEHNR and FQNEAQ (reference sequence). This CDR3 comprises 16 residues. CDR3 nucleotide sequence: TGTGCCAGCAGCTTAGCAGTGGGAGAGCGAAGCGATGAGCAGTTCTTC. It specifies CASSLAVGERSDEQFF.

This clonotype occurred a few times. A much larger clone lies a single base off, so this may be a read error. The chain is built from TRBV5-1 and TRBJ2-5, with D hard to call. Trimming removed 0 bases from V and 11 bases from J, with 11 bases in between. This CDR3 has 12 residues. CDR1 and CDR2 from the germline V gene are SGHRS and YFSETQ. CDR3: CASSLGNNEQYF. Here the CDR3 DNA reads TGCGCCAGCAGCTTGGGGAACAATGAGCAGTACTTC.

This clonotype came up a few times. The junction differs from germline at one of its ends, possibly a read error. The CDR3 region has the DNA TGTGCCGGCAGTCCCGGGACAGGGGCGAACATTCAGTACTTC. This translates into CAGSPGTGANIQYF. V and J are TRBV28 and TRBJ2-4, with 10 bases aligning to TRBD1. The germline CDR1 and CDR2 sequences are MDHEN and SYDVKM. The CDR3 runs to 14 residues.

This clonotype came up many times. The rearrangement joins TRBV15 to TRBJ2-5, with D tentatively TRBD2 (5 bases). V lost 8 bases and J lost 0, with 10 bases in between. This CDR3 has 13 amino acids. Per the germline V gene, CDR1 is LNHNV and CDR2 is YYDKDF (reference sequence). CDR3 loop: CATGGQYQETQYF. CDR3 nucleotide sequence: TGTGCCACCGGCGGGCAGTACCAAGAGACCCAGTACTTC. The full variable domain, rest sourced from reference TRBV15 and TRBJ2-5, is DAMVIQNPRYQVTQFGKPVTLSCSQTLNHNVMYWYQQKSSQAPKLLFHYYDKDFNNEADTPDNFQSRRPNTSFCFLDIRSPGLGDTAMYLCATGGQYQETQYFGPGTRLLVL.

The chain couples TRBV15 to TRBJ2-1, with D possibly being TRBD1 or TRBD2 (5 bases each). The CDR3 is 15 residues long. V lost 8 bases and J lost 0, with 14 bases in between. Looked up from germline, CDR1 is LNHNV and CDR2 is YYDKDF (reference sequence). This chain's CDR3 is CATAGTWGSYNEQFF. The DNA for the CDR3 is TGTGCCACCGCAGGGACGTGGGGCTCCTACAATGAGCAGTTCTTC.

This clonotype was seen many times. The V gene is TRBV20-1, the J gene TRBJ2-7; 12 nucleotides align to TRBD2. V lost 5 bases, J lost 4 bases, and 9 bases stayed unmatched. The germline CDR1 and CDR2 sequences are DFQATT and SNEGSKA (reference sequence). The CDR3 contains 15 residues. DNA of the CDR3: TGCAGTGCTCCTATACTAGCGGGGGGATCTTACGAGCAGTACTTC. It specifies CSAPILAGGSYEQYF.

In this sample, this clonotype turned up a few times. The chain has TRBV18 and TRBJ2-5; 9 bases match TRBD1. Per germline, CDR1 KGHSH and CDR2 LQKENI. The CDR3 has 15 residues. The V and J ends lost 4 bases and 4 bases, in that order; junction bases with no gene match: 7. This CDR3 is CASSRGTGSGETQYF. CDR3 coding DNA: TGTGCCAGCTCACGGGGGACAGGGAGTGGAGAGACCCAGTACTTC.

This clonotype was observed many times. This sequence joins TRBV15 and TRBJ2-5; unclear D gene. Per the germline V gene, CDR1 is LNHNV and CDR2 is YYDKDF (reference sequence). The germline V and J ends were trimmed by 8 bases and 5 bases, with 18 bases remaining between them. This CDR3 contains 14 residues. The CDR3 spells CATAGLGMGETQYF. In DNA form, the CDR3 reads TGTGCCACCGCAGGTTTGGGGATGGGGGAGACCCAGTACTTC.

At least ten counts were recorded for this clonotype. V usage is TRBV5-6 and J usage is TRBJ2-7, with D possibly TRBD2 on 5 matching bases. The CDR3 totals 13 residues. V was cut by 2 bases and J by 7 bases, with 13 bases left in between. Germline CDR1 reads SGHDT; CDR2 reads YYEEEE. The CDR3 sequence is CASSLGLMREQYF. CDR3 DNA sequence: TGTGCCAGCAGCTTAGGACTGATGAGGGAGCAGTACTTC.